The 15 T cell receptor delta chains reported below all come from one sample, sequenced in a study of gamma-delta T cells after stem cell transplantation. TCRdb reanalysed the RT-PCR reads via CATT. Of about 2,500 delta-chain clones listed, approximately 22% are singletons. The sequenced sample was gamma-delta T cells. The receptors derive from a human donor. It is not recorded whose cells these are; they may come from a transplant donor.

A note on this clone: TCRdb's protein, taken from a much larger clone, differs from this DNA's translation at residue 20, likely owing to a read error; the protein displayed comes from the DNA. The chain joins TRDV2 to TRDJ1; 10 positions agree with TRDD3. Looked up from germline, CDR1 is GEAIGNYY and CDR2 is EKD. The CDR3 is 22 residues long. DNA for the CDR3: TGTGCCTGTGACCCTACCGGCCTTCCGACTGGGGGATTGGAATCCGACACCGATAAACGCATCTTT. Protein sequence: CACDPTGLPTGGLESDTDKRIF.

V usage is TRDV1 and J usage is TRDJ1, with 8 bases that match TRDD2. Germline V CDR1 and CDR2: TSWWSYY, QGS. Trimming cost V 3 bases and J 7 bases; bases outside gene matches: 28. The CDR3 has 21 amino acids. CDR3 residues: CALGDLYASYRYWAPMGKLIF. CDR3 bases: TGTGCTCTTGGGGACCTTTACGCTTCCTACCGCTACTGGGCTCCGATGGGTAAACTCATCTTT.

The rearrangement links TRDV1 to TRDJ1, with TRDD3 matching over 9 bases. Trimming took 1 base from V and 0 from J; bases not matched to a gene: 15. Germline CDR1 TSWWSYY, CDR2 QGS. This CDR3 has 20 amino acids. The CDR3 DNA reads TGTGCTCTTGGGGAACGGAAATCAACCCCTGGGGGATTGAACACCGATAAACTCATCTTT. Encoded protein: CALGERKSTPGGLNTDKLIF.

Turning to this clone: A far larger clone lies a single base away; this is likely a read error. This rearrangement joins TRDV2 to TRDJ1; the match to TRDD3 covers 8 bases. The CDR3 has 18 amino acids. The germline V gene encodes CDR1 GEAIGNYY and CDR2 EKD. Trimming cost V 0 bases and J 0 bases; bases outside gene matches: 11. The CDR3 region is CACDTVVRTGGNTDKLIF. The CDR3 DNA reads as TGTGCCTGTGACACCGTGGTAAGGACTGGGGGGAACACCGATAAACTCATCTTT.

The rearrangement joins TRDV1 to TRDJ1; D is unclear. Trimming took off 1 base at V and 3 bases at J, with 33 bases between the two ends. From germline, CDR1 is TSWWSYY and CDR2 QGS. CDR3 length: 22 residues. CDR3 nucleotide sequence: TGTGCTCTTGGGGAACCCCCCCCCAGGAGCTTGACCCGGGCCCTAAGGGCCGATAAACTCATCTTT. It yields the protein CALGEPPPRSLTRALRADKLIF.

Concerning this clone itself: Given a far larger clone just one base away, this is likely a sequencing read error. The V gene is TRDV1, the J gene TRDJ2; no clear D. The germline V and J ends were trimmed by 5 bases and 9 bases, with 7 bases remaining between them. The germline V gene has CDR1 TSWWSYY and CDR2 QGS. The CDR3 length is 11 residues. The CDR3 spells CALGSASQLFF. The CDR3, as DNA: TGTGCTCTTGGGTCTGCTTCACAACTCTTCTTT.

To note about this clone: A much more abundant neighbour one base away suggests this may be a read error. The rearrangement joins TRDV1 to TRDJ1; D is unclear. This CDR3 region has 11 residues. Germline values: CDR1 TSWWSYY, CDR2 QGS. V was trimmed by 11 bases and J by 3 bases, leaving 10 bases between them. CDR3 coding DNA: TGTGCTATCGCTGTGGCCGATAAACTCATCTTT. It translates to CAIAVADKLIF.

In its sample, this clone is medium-sized. The chain employs TRDV1 and TRDJ1, with TRDD3 identical over 11 bases. CDR1 TSWWSYY and CDR2 QGS come from the germline V gene. V lost 0 bases to trimming and J lost 0 bases; unmatched junction nucleotides: 21. This CDR3 contains 23 residues. The CDR3 coding sequence is TGTGCTCTTGGGGAACTTGGCTTCCTCAAACTGGGGGATAAGAATGAGTACACCGATAAACTCATCTTT. Residues: CALGELGFLKLGDKNEYTDKLIF.

As concerns this clone: A read error is likely here: a far larger clone is one base away. Different DNA sequences within this sample yield the same CDR3. The chain carries TRDV1 and TRDJ3; the D gene is possibly TRDD3 (5 bases). The CDR3 contains 20 residues. V dropped 2 bases and J dropped 5 bases, with 22 bases sitting between them. Germline loops: CDR1 TSWWSYY, CDR2 QGS. This CDR3 reads CALGESWVPRTPRDTRQMFF. The CDR3 region has the DNA TGTGCTCTTGGGGAATCCTGGGTTCCCCGTACTCCCCGGGACACCCGACAGATGTTTTTC.

By share, this clone ranks as medium-sized. This chain joins TRDV1 and TRDJ2, with 9 bases lining up with TRDD3. V dropped 4 bases and J dropped 1; count of bases not matched to a gene: 19. CDR3 size: 21 residues. Germline loops: CDR1 TSWWSYY, CDR2 QGS. The CDR3 loop is CALGAPRAYVPGGCLTAQLFF. In DNA form, the CDR3 reads TGTGCTCTTGGGGCCCCCCGGGCCTACGTGCCTGGGGGATGTTTGACAGCACAACTCTTCTTT.

This clone was counted only a few times. The chain is built from TRDV1 and TRDJ1, with 13 bases that match TRDD3. Trimming took 3 bases from V and 0 from J; bases not matched to a gene: 16. Germline V gene data show CDR1 as TSWWSYY and CDR2 as QGS. The CDR3 extends over 21 amino acids. The CDR3, as DNA: TGTGCTCTTGGGGATCGGGGCCGGACTGGGGGATACGCGGAGTACACCGATAAACTCATCTTT. This sequence encodes CALGDRGRTGGYAEYTDKLIF.

This clone ranks as medium-sized. This CDR3 is also generated by other DNA sequences in the sample. The gene calls are TRDV3 and TRDJ1; TRDD3 aligns across 11 bases. Looked up from germline, CDR1 is TVYSNPD and CDR2 is GDNSRS (reference sequence). Trimming took 2 bases from V and 1 from J; bases not matched to a gene: 18. This CDR3 has 19 amino acids. CDR3 in amino acids: CAFHSYSSWGIRGTDKLIF. The CDR3, as DNA: TGTGCCTTTCACTCCTATTCCTCGTGGGGGATACGAGGCACCGATAAACTCATCTTT.

V is TRDV1 and J is TRDJ1; possibly TRDD3 for D (6 bases). The CDR3 covers 17 residues. The germline gives CDR1 TSWWSYY, CDR2 QGS. V was clipped by 4 bases and J by 2 bases, with 20 bases between them. CDR3 nucleotide sequence: TGTGCTCTTGGGGTTCTGTGGTGGGGGCCCCCGACCGATAAACTCATCTTT. Protein product: CALGVLWWGPPTDKLIF.

In its sample, this clone ranks as medium-sized (0.01 to 0.1%). This chain joins TRDV1 and TRDJ1, with 7 bases aligning to TRDD2. The J segment lost 0 bases and the V segment lost 0 bases, leaving 22 bases of the junction unmatched. Germline V gene sequence: CDR1 TSWWSYY, CDR2 QGS. The CDR3 totals 22 residues. CDR3 nucleotide sequence: TGTGCTCTTGGGGAACTAGGCCTTCTCCTTCCTTATAACGAGAGGTACACCGATAAACTCATCTTT. This codes for CALGELGLLLPYNERYTDKLIF.

About this clone itself: This probably arose from a read error, given a far larger clone one base away. This specimen includes other DNA sequences encoding the same CDR3. CDR3 protein: CAFNESPPGDTHGWDTRQMFF. The CDR3 coding sequence is TGTGCCTTTAACGAATCTCCTCCCGGGGATACGCATGGCTGGGACACCCGACAGATGTTTTTC. V and J are TRDV3 and TRDJ3, with 9 bases identical to TRDD3. Trimming removed 1 base from V and 3 bases from J; junction bases left unmatched: 19. The CDR3 runs 21 residues. Germline CDR1 TVYSNPD, CDR2 GDNSRS (reference sequence).